The source of this T cell receptor (beta chain) is a study of blood T cell repertoires in COVID-19. About the study: PBMCs, B-cell-depleted T cells, or T cells were the source of the cDNA or gDNA that made up the material.

The germline V and J ends were trimmed by 4 bases and 4 bases, with 14 bases remaining between them. The CDR3 has 15 amino acids. Germline V gene sequence: CDR1 SGHNT, CDR2 YYREEE (reference sequence). Measured with immunoSEQ multiplex PCR; TCRdb has only the in-frame clones, and not every one. The sample lists 200,000 or so clones; roughly 80% were seen once. This clone was seen a handful of times. Two negative PCRs, clearance, or symptom resolution were required of recovered Cohort 3 donors. The genes are TRBV5-4 and TRBJ2-2, with D perhaps TRBD2 (7 bases). Sequences were obtained from PBMCs or T cells enriched from blood (not recorded which). The sequence was obtained from a middle-aged man who had recovered from COVID-19. The CDR3 nucleotides are TGTGCCAGCAGCCGTAGGGGGGGGCGCACCGGGGAGCTGTTTTTT. This translates into CASSRRGGRTGELFF.